Detailed here is one T cell receptor (beta chain). Its antigen is not identified. This sample is drawn from a study of T cell responses to AZD1222 COVID-19 vaccine. General study points: Unmutated regions of variants are reportedly targeted by nearly half of spike-specific TCRs. It was only a handful of AZD1222 recipients who were seropositive at baseline. Vaccine-related CD4 TCRs covered spike, predominating at 160-218 and 743-854.

Measured with immunoSEQ multiplex PCR; TCRdb has only the in-frame clones, and not every one. The sample lists tens of thousands of clones, 60% to 85% occurring once. This CDR3 is 15 amino acids long. From germline, CDR1 is PRHDT and CDR2 FYEKMQ (reference sequence). The V gene lost 0 bases and the J gene lost 7 bases, with 15 bases spanning the gap. The clonotype comes from an adult in good health. The sequences come from peripheral blood, collected on day 0 of AZD1222 vaccination. The J gene is TRBJ1-1, the V gene TRBV13; tentative D call: TRBD1 (5 bases). CDR3 sequence: CASSLGPIRQGEAFF. In nucleotides, the CDR3 is TGTGCCAGCAGCTTAGGGCCAATTAGGCAGGGTGAAGCTTTCTTT.